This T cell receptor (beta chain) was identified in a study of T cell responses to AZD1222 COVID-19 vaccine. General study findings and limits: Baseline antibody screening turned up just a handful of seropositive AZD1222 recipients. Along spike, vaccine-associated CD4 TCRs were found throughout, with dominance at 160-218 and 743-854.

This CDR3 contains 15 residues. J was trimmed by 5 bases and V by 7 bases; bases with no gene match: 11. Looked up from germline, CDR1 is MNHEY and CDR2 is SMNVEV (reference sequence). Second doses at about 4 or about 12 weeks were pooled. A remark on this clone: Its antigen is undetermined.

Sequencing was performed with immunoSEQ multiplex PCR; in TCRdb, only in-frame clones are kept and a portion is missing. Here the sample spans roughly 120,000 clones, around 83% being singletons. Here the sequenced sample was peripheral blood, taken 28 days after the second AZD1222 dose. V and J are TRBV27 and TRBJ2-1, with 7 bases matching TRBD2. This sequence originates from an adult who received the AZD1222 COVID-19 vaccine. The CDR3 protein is CASNPVASGDNEQFF. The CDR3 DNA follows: TGTGCCAGCAACCCCGTGGCTAGCGGAGACAATGAGCAGTTCTTC.